This record covers a single TCR beta chain. PCR used 60 Vbeta primers and 13 Jbeta primers. Sequencing was performed with immunoSEQ multiplex PCR; in TCRdb, only in-frame clones are kept and a portion is missing. The sample lists fewer than 200,000 clones; roughly four fifths were seen once. This record comes from a study of cytomegalovirus exposure and HLA in healthy donors. On the study more broadly: There were several hundred genotyped donors. Of these, roughly 84% fell in the genetic ancestry cluster associated with self-reported Caucasian donors.

All donors participated as healthy donors of bone marrow. This CDR3 contains 15 residues. Germline CDR1 and CDR2: SGDLS and YYNGEE. V and J are TRBV9 and TRBJ2-5; 10 bases match TRBD1. The tail of the sequence fits TRBJ2-7 better, so the J call may be wrong. This receptor was obtained from a woman aged 18 to 35 in good health and CMV-seronegative. Sequencing was carried out using PBMCs. This CDR3 is CASSVEGQGSPEQYF. The CDR3 DNA reads as TGTGCCAGCAGCGTAGAGGGACAGGGGTCTCCCGAGCAGTACTTC.